The next 22 T cell receptor beta chains were all read from a single sample in a study of blood T cell repertoires in COVID-19. Repertoires were generated with immunoSEQ multiplex PCR, while TCRdb's copy carries only in-frame clones and drops some. The sample holds some 270,000 clones, roughly 89% seen once. The sequenced sample was PBMCs or T cells enriched from blood (not recorded which). The receptors were gathered from a woman in her thirties or forties who had recovered from COVID-19.

The chain couples TRBV12-5 to TRBJ2-1; unclear D gene. The CDR3 is 13 amino acids. The V end was cut by 0 bases, the J end by 9 bases, with 9 bases between. Germline assignment: CDR1 LGHNT and CDR2 FRNRAP. This chain's CDR3 is CASGLVFPGEQFF. The CDR3 coding sequence is TGTGCTAGTGGTTTGGTCTTTCCGGGTGAGCAGTTCTTC.

The V call is TRBV18, the J call TRBJ1-1; weak D call: TRBD1 (6 bases). The CDR3 contains 14 residues. Per germline, CDR1 KGHSH and CDR2 LQKENI. The V end lost 3 bases, the J end lost 5 bases, and 13 bases lay between the germline ends. CDR3 DNA sequence: TGTGCCAGCTCACCGGGGGGGCGCAGGACTGAAGCTTTCTTT. It translates to CASSPGGRRTEAFF.

The rearrangement links TRBV6-5 to TRBJ1-3, with 8 positions matching TRBD1. Germline V gene data show CDR1 as MNHEY and CDR2 as SVGAGI. This CDR3 has 14 residues. V shed 6 bases, J shed 1 base, and the junction held 2 bases outside the gene matches. CDR3 sequence (DNA): TGTGCCAGCAGGGACAGGGCTTCTGGAAACACCATATATTTT. The encoded protein is CASRDRASGNTIYF.

The chain is built from TRBV5-6 and TRBJ1-5; 7 bases fit TRBD1. The ends lost 5 bases at V and 4 bases at J; junction bases unmatched: 6. This CDR3 is built from 14 residues. Per the germline V gene, CDR1 is SGHDT and CDR2 is YYEEEE. The CDR3, as DNA: TGTGCCAGCAGTTACAGGGGAGGTAATCAGCCCCAGCATTTT. Protein sequence: CASSYRGGNQPQHF.

The chain links TRBV4-1 to TRBJ2-6; 7 bases are shared with TRBD1. Germline CDR1 is MGHRA and CDR2 is YSYEKL. The CDR3 sequence is 15 residues long. The V and J ends lost 6 bases and 1 base, in that order; junction bases with no gene match: 3. CDR3 loop: CASSQQGSGANVLTF. CDR3 coding DNA: TGCGCCAGCAGTCAACAGGGGTCTGGGGCCAACGTCCTGACTTTC.

The chain couples TRBV4-1 to TRBJ2-1; 11 nucleotides align to TRBD2. The germline V gene has CDR1 MGHRA and CDR2 YSYEKL. The CDR3 loop spans 17 amino acids. Germline trimming cut 2 bases from V and 8 bases from J; bases unmatched to any gene: 11. Here the CDR3 reads CASSQRTSGSAGYEQFF. The CDR3 region has the DNA TGCGCCAGCAGCCAAAGAACTAGCGGGAGTGCAGGCTATGAGCAGTTCTTC.

The rearrangement uses TRBV25-1 and TRBJ1-6; possibly TRBD1 for D (5 bases). Germline values: CDR1 MGHDK, CDR2 SYGVNS. This CDR3 is built from 13 residues. With 2 bases removed from V and 14 bases from J, the gap between germline ends came to 13 bases. The CDR3 nucleotides read TGTGCCAGCAGTGAAAGAGGGAGGGGAGCCCTCCACTTT. Translating gives CASSERGRGALHF.

The chain recombines TRBV2 with TRBJ2-7; D perhaps matches TRBD2 (5 bases). Trimming stripped 4 bases from V and 2 bases from J, with 15 bases between. From germline, CDR1 is SNHLY and CDR2 FYNNEI. The CDR3 loop spans 15 amino acids. The CDR3 here is CASSAHLADAYEQYF. The DNA of the CDR3 is TGTGCCAGCAGTGCGCATCTAGCAGACGCCTACGAGCAGTACTTC.

The DNA for the CDR3 is TGTGCCAGCAGCTCCGACCTCGCGGCGGGGAACAATGAGCAGTTCTTC. Protein product: CASSSDLAAGNNEQFF. This sequence joins TRBV5-4 and TRBJ2-1, with a possible D match to TRBD2 (6 bases). The CDR3 contains 16 residues. Trimming pared 3 bases from V and 5 bases from J, leaving 18 bases between. Germline V gene sequence: CDR1 SGHNT, CDR2 YYREEE (reference sequence).

The rearrangement joins TRBV18 to TRBJ1-2; TRBD1 agrees at 9 bases. V was clipped by 1 base and J by 6 bases; unmatched bases: 15. Germline-derived CDR1 and CDR2 are KGHSH and LQKENI. This CDR3 is built from 18 residues. CDR3 coding DNA: TGTGCCAGCTCACCACTGGGGACAGGGTCTGTACGAGATCATGGCTACACCTTC. This gives the protein CASSPLGTGSVRDHGYTF. Based on the CDR3 plus reference TRBV18 and TRBJ1-2, the full variable domain is NAGVMQNPRHLVRRRGQEARLRCSPMKGHSHVYWYRQLPEEGLKFMVYLQKENIIDESGMPKERFSAEFPKEGPSILRIQQVVRGDSAAYFCASSPLGTGSVRDHGYTFGSGTRLTVV.

The chain links TRBV28 to TRBJ1-1; possibly TRBD1 for D (6 bases). The CDR3 is 12 residues long. V was trimmed by 5 bases and J by 10 bases, leaving 14 bases between them. Germline assignment: CDR1 MDHEN and CDR2 SYDVKM. The CDR3: CASSIRQGTAFF. DNA of the CDR3: TGTGCCAGCAGTATTCGGCAGGGGACAGCTTTCTTT.

The chain links TRBV5-1 to TRBJ2-4; unclear D gene. V lost 2 bases and J 3 bases, leaving 6 bases between the germline ends. The germline gives CDR1 SGHRS, CDR2 YFSETQ. The CDR3 has 13 amino acids. The CDR3 reads CASSFFGKNIQYF. DNA for the CDR3: TGCGCCAGCAGCTTTTTCGGCAAAAACATTCAGTACTTC.

This chain connects TRBV9 to TRBJ2-3; 9 nucleotides align to TRBD2. Trimming at V came to 3 bases and at J to 7 bases, leaving 12 bases not matched to a gene. Looked up from germline, CDR1 is SGDLS and CDR2 is YYNGEE. The CDR3 has 16 residues. Here the CDR3 reads CASSEVGGRALNTQYF. The CDR3, as DNA: TGTGCCAGCAGCGAGGTGGGCGGGAGGGCCTTGAATACGCAGTATTTT.

With respect to this clone: Germline is not matched at one junction end, which may reflect a read error. This rearrangement joins TRBV6-5 to TRBJ2-7; perhaps TRBD1 as D (5 bases). The CDR3 is 12 amino acids. The germline CDR1 and CDR2 sequences are MNHEY and SVGAGI. DNA of the CDR3: TGTGCCAGCAGCTGGTCAGGGTCACTTCTGGACTTC. Its protein is CASSWSGSLLDF.

In DNA, the CDR3 is TGTGCCAGCAGCTTAGTTGTAAGGACAGGGGGTAACTATGGCTACACCTTC. This encodes CASSLVVRTGGNYGYTF. This chain links TRBV7-9 with TRBJ1-2; 10 bases fit TRBD1. The CDR3 covers 17 residues. Looked up from germline, CDR1 is SEHNR and CDR2 is FQNEAQ (reference sequence). V trimming: 1 base; J trimming: 1 base; junction bases outside the gene matches: 6.

The chain employs TRBV27 and TRBJ1-4; 7 bases map to TRBD1. This CDR3 is 15 amino acids long. Germline CDR1 is MNHEY and CDR2 is SMNVEV (reference sequence). V trimming: 4 bases; J trimming: 8 bases; junction bases outside the gene matches: 10. This CDR3 reads CASSSGQARDEKLFF. The CDR3 DNA follows: TGTGCCAGCAGTTCCGGACAGGCCCGGGACGAAAAACTGTTTTTT.

The chain uses TRBV4-1 and TRBJ2-1, with 9 bases fitting TRBD2. The CDR3 spans 13 residues. J gave up 13 bases and V 3 bases, and 7 bases lay outside the gene matches. Germline V gives CDR1 MGHRA, CDR2 YSYEKL. The CDR3 spells CASSHIAGERQFF. CDR3 bases: TGCGCCAGCAGCCACATAGCGGGAGAACGACAGTTCTTC.

The genes are TRBV6-2 or TRBV6-3 and TRBJ1-2; D perhaps matches TRBD1 (5 bases). CDR1 MNHEY and CDR2 SVGEGT come from the germline V gene. V was pared by 6 bases and J by 7 bases, with 18 bases between. CDR3 length: 14 residues. CDR3 DNA sequence: TGTGCCAGCAGCTCCGGGCAGGGTCGATTTGGCTACACCTTC. Its protein product is CASSSGQGRFGYTF.

This clone appeared a single time. V and J are TRBV19 and TRBJ2-5; D is unclear. Germline V gene lookup returns CDR1 LNHDA and CDR2 SQIVND (reference sequence). V dropped 0 bases and J dropped 2 bases, with 7 bases sitting between them. There are 14 residues in the CDR3. CDR3 DNA sequence: TGTGCCAGTAGTATAGATGCTAGACAAGAGACCCAGTACTTC. Protein: CASSIDARQETQYF.

The chain couples TRBV30 to TRBJ1-1; tentative D call: TRBD1 (6 bases). CDR3 length: 13 amino acids. Germline V gene sequence: CDR1 GTSNPN, CDR2 SVGIG (reference sequence). V shed 4 bases and J shed 7 bases, with 16 bases lying between them. In nucleotides, the CDR3 is TGTGCCTGGACTGGCAGGGGTGGGTTTGAAGCTTTCTTT. The encoded protein is CAWTGRGGFEAFF.

The V and J genes are TRBV2 and TRBJ1-2, with TRBD1 as a possible D gene (5 bases). V lost 11 bases and J lost 2, with 9 bases in between. Germline loops: CDR1 SNHLY, CDR2 FYNNEI. This CDR3 region has 11 residues. CDR3 loop: CAEGENYGYTF. Here the CDR3 DNA reads TGTGCCGAAGGGGAAAACTATGGCTACACCTTC.

The chain carries TRBV9 and TRBJ2-1; TRBD2 agrees at 10 bases. The CDR3 sequence is 15 residues long. Looked up from germline, CDR1 is SGDLS and CDR2 is YYNGEE. V was clipped by 0 bases and J by 8 bases; unmatched bases: 5. The CDR3 loop is CASSVESGRADEQFF. DNA of the CDR3: TGTGCCAGCAGCGTAGAGAGCGGGAGGGCCGATGAGCAGTTCTTC.